The subject of this entry is one TCR beta chain. Sequencing used immunoSEQ multiplex PCR; TCRdb keeps in-frame clones, though not all of them. The repertoire consists of 15,000 to 20,000 clones, with around 86% occurring once and the leading ten covering roughly 5.6%. This specimen comes from a study of T cell changes during pregnancy in multiple sclerosis. Germline values: CDR1 MRHNA, CDR2 SNTAGT. Trimming cost V 6 bases and J 7 bases; bases outside gene matches: 8. The CDR3 has 15 residues. This material consisted of CD8+ T cells from peripheral blood mononuclear cells, taken in the third trimester of pregnancy. The rearrangement links TRBV6-4 to TRBJ2-1, with 11 bases identical to TRBD2. This TCR derives from a female donor in good health, enrolled as a control in a pregnancy study. DNA for the CDR3: TGTGCCAGCAGCTCGCTAGCGGGGGGTGAGAATGAGCAGTTCTTC. Residues: CASSSLAGGENEQFF.